Presented here are 28 T cell receptor beta chains from one specimen sequenced in a study of T cells in tumors after PD-1 blockade (dated by TCRdb to the late 2010s). The intended sense of this specimen's time point label: first of two post-therapy site-matched biopsies 2 to 3 months apart. The library was produced with the immunoSEQ multiplex PCR assay. The table comes from immuneACCESS by way of TCRdb, which keeps in-frame sequences with V and J called. Part of the clones is missing from these tables; in studies checked, under half for an unresolved V gene and the rest for unknown reasons. This sample has 2,000 to 3,000 clones in its table, and around two thirds of those were observed once. More than 15% of the sample rests with the top ten. The material was tumor tissue, obtained after anti-PD-1 treatment. Receptor source: a human donor with basal cell carcinoma.

This clone was seen a few times. The J gene is TRBJ2-7, the V gene TRBV19; possibly TRBD2 for D (6 bases). The CDR3 extends over 14 amino acids. The ends were cut back, 3 bases at V and 2 bases at J, with 11 bases in the middle. CDR1 LNHDA and CDR2 SQIVND come from the germline V gene (reference sequence). The CDR3 bases are TGTGCCAGTAGTATGGGCGGGGCAACCTACGAGCAGTACTTC. Its translation is CASSMGGATYEQYF.

The genes are TRBV5-6 and TRBJ2-7; 8 positions match TRBD1. The V and J ends lost 4 bases and 4 bases, in that order; junction bases with no gene match: 16. The germline CDR1 and CDR2 sequences are SGHDT and YYEEEE. This CDR3 spans 17 amino acids. The CDR3 nucleotides are TGTGCCAGCAGCCCCAGCATCGGGACAGGCAAACCTTACGAGCAGTACTTC. It is translated as CASSPSIGTGKPYEQYF. The complete variable domain, with remaining parts taken from reference TRBV5-6 and TRBJ2-7, reads DAGVTQSPTHLIKTRGQQVTLRCSPKSGHDTVSWYQQALGQGPQFIFQYYEEEERQRGNFPDRFSGHQFPNYSSELNVNALLLGDSALYLCASSPSIGTGKPYEQYFGPGTRLTVT.

The chain carries TRBV18 and TRBJ2-5; 9 nucleotides align to TRBD2. The CDR3 is 16 residues long. The V gene end was trimmed by 1 base and the J gene end by 2 bases; junction bases not matched to a gene: 5. Germline lookup yields CDR1 KGHSH and CDR2 LQKENI. In DNA form, the CDR3 reads TGTGCCAGCTCACCACTAGCGGGGGCCGGGCAAGAGACCCAGTACTTC. Amino acid sequence: CASSPLAGAGQETQYF.

V is TRBV5-4 and J is TRBJ1-1; D unresolved. This CDR3 comprises 13 residues. With 0 bases removed from V and 6 bases from J, the gap between germline ends came to 9 bases. Germline values: CDR1 SGHNT, CDR2 YYREEE (reference sequence). The CDR3 spells CASSLGSGPEAFF. The DNA for the CDR3 is TGTGCCAGCAGCTTGGGCTCAGGTCCTGAAGCTTTCTTT.

The chain has TRBV28 and TRBJ2-5; 12 bases are a match to TRBD2. The V gene end was trimmed by 5 bases and the J gene end by 4 bases; junction bases not matched to a gene: 11. Germline V gene sequence: CDR1 MDHEN, CDR2 SYDVKM. This CDR3 comprises 17 residues. CDR3 in DNA: TGTGCCAGCAGTCTCCGACTAGCGGGGGCCACGGGAGAGACCCAGTACTTC. It encodes CASSLRLAGATGETQYF. Full variable domain (rest looked up from reference TRBV28 and TRBJ2-5): DVKVTQSSRYLVKRTGEKVFLECVQDMDHENMFWYRQDPGLGLRLIYFSYDVKMKEKGDIPEGYSVSREKKERFSLILESASTNQTSMYLCASSLRLAGATGETQYFGPGTRLLVL.

In its sample, this clone was seen once. The chain uses TRBV3-1 (or the pseudogene TRBV3-2) and TRBJ1-5; unclear D gene. The CDR3 sequence is 13 residues long. Germline V gives CDR1 LGHDT, CDR2 YNNKEL (reference sequence). Trimming took 8 bases from V and 7 from J, leaving 15 bases between them. The CDR3 sequence is CASSGSLRQPQHF. CDR3 DNA: TGTGCCAGCTCCGGGAGCCTCAGGCAGCCCCAGCATTTT.

This clone is a singleton in its sample. The CDR3 bases are TGTGCCAGCACTAAAAGAACTGACGAGCAGTACTTC. Protein sequence: CASTKRTDEQYF. The chain uses TRBV6-5 and TRBJ2-7, with D hard to call. CDR1 and CDR2 (germline): MNHEY, SVGAGI. With 7 bases removed from V and 5 bases from J, the gap between germline ends came to 12 bases. The CDR3 contains 12 residues.

The V call is TRBV7-8, the J call TRBJ2-7; weak D call: TRBD2 (6 bases). The CDR3 sequence is 17 residues long. V shed 0 bases and J shed 2 bases, with 17 bases lying between them. From germline, CDR1 is SGHVS and CDR2 FQNEAQ. CDR3 amino acids: CASSLALVGGPAYEQYF. Here the CDR3 DNA reads TGTGCCAGCAGCTTAGCGCTTGTCGGAGGGCCGGCCTACGAGCAGTACTTC.

The chain is built from TRBV6-5 and TRBJ1-1, with TRBD1 as a possible D gene (6 bases). V gave up 8 bases and J gave up 5 bases, with 12 bases separating them. From germline, CDR1 is MNHEY and CDR2 SVGAGI. This CDR3 contains 12 residues. In DNA form, the CDR3 reads TGTGCCAGCCAGCAAGGGGGTACTGAAGCTTTCTTT. Amino acids: CASQQGGTEAFF.

This chain joins TRBV30 and TRBJ2-2; no clear D gene. V dropped 2 bases and J dropped 6 bases, with 4 bases sitting between them. The CDR3 sequence is 11 residues long. Germline-derived CDR1 and CDR2 are GTSNPN and SVGIG (reference sequence). The CDR3 DNA reads TGTGCCTGGAGTAACGCCGGGGAGCTGTTTTTT. Translated: CAWSNAGELFF.

The V and J genes are TRBV5-5 and TRBJ2-5, with TRBD1 matching over 11 bases. The CDR3 totals 13 residues. Per germline, CDR1 SGHKS and CDR2 YYEKEE (reference sequence). V lost 5 bases, J lost 4 bases, and 1 base stayed unmatched. The chain's CDR3 is CASRGQGGETQYF. In DNA, the CDR3 is TGTGCCAGCAGGGGACAGGGGGGAGAGACCCAGTACTTC. The entire variable domain, with the rest obtained from reference TRBV5-5 and TRBJ2-5, is as follows: DAGVTQSPTHLIKTRGQQVTLRCSPISGHKSVSWYQQVLGQGPQFIFQYYEKEERGRGNFPDRFSARQFPNYSSELNVNALLLGDSALYLCASRGQGGETQYFGPGTRLLVL.

This clone has more than one count but fewer than ten. The chain joins TRBV5-1 to TRBJ1-3; tentative D call: TRBD1 (5 bases). Trimming took off 0 bases at V and 2 bases at J, with 12 bases between the two ends. Germline V gives CDR1 SGHRS, CDR2 YFSETQ. The CDR3 contains 16 residues. As DNA, the CDR3 is TGCGCCAGCAGCTTGGGAGGCGGGGGAGCTGGAAACACCATATATTTT. Amino acid sequence: CASSLGGGGAGNTIYF.

This clone is labeled as large. This CDR3 reads CASSGQGDSPLHF. As DNA, the CDR3 is TGTGCCAGCAGTGGACAGGGAGATTCACCCCTCCACTTT. This chain links TRBV6-6 with TRBJ1-6; 8 nucleotides agree with TRBD1. Germline V gene sequence: CDR1 MNHNY, CDR2 SVGAGI (reference sequence). Unmatched junction bases numbered 2, after V lost 5 bases and J lost 8 bases. This CDR3 region has 13 residues.

This clone turned up a few times. The V and J genes are TRBV6-1 and TRBJ2-4; the match to TRBD2 covers 8 bases. The germline V gene encodes CDR1 MNHNS and CDR2 SASEGT. The CDR3 is 13 amino acids. After removal of 10 bases from V and 2 bases from J, the junction contained 4 bases not matched to a gene. CDR3 protein: CATGGDPKNIQYF. The DNA for the CDR3 is TGTGCCACCGGGGGGGATCCCAAAAACATTCAGTACTTC.

The rearrangement uses TRBV2 and TRBJ2-5, with 10 bases lining up with TRBD2. Per the germline V gene, CDR1 is SNHLY and CDR2 is FYNNEI. The CDR3 loop spans 14 amino acids. V lost 10 bases to trimming and J lost 3 bases; unmatched junction nucleotides: 8. The CDR3 bases are TGTGCCACCAAGGGGCTAGCGGGGGAAGAGACCCAGTACTTC. Protein: CATKGLAGEETQYF.

This clone is large in the sample. The gene calls are TRBV29-1 and TRBJ2-2; a weak D match, TRBD2 (5 bases). CDR1 and CDR2 from the germline V gene are SQVTM and ANQGSEA. The CDR3 contains 14 residues. With 1 base removed from V and 5 bases from J, the gap between germline ends came to 11 bases. CDR3 sequence: CSVEVLARTGELFF. CDR3 DNA sequence: TGCAGCGTTGAAGTGTTAGCGAGGACCGGGGAGCTGTTTTTT.

The V gene is TRBV27, the J gene TRBJ1-1; weak D call: TRBD1 (5 bases). The CDR3 runs to 13 residues. Looked up from germline, CDR1 is MNHEY and CDR2 is SMNVEV (reference sequence). V was trimmed by 5 bases and J by 4 bases, leaving 11 bases between them. Here the CDR3 DNA reads TGTGCCAGCAGTCCCCAGGGTGTCACTGAAGCTTTCTTT. It translates to CASSPQGVTEAFF.

The rearrangement links TRBV5-8 to TRBJ2-2; D is unresolved. This CDR3 spans 14 amino acids. Germline V CDR1 and CDR2: SGHTS, YDEGEE. With 4 bases removed from V and 3 bases from J, the gap between germline ends came to 10 bases. The CDR3 DNA reads as TGTGCCAGCAGCCCACCACAAGACACCGGGGAGCTGTTTTTT. This codes for CASSPPQDTGELFF. Together with reference TRBV5-8 and TRBJ2-2, the CDR3 gives the full variable domain: EAGVTQSPTHLIKTRGQQATLRCSPISGHTSVYWYQQALGLGLQFLLWYDEGEERNRGNFPPRFSGRQFPNYSSELNVNALELEDSALYLCASSPPQDTGELFFGEGSRLTVL.

This clone is labeled as large. This chain links TRBV12-5 with TRBJ2-3; 16 bases fit TRBD2. Germline trimming cut 4 bases from V and 4 bases from J; bases unmatched to any gene: 11. Germline V gene sequence: CDR1 LGHNT, CDR2 FRNRAP. This CDR3 region has 19 residues. The CDR3 is CASGSGLAGGRGLPDTQYF. CDR3 DNA: TGTGCTAGTGGTTCGGGACTAGCGGGGGGGCGAGGGCTGCCAGATACGCAGTATTTT.

V is TRBV6-1 and J is TRBJ1-1, with 7 bases lining up with TRBD1. CDR3 size: 14 residues. The V segment lost 1 base and the J segment 3 bases; nucleotides outside the gene matches: 2. CDR1 MNHNS and CDR2 SASEGT come from the germline V gene. This CDR3 reads CASSEGTGDTEAFF. The CDR3 DNA is TGTGCCAGCAGTGAAGGTACAGGGGACACTGAAGCTTTCTTT.

This clone is categorized as large. The chain employs TRBV5-1 and TRBJ1-5; a possible D gene is TRBD1 (6 bases). Germline CDR1 is SGHRS and CDR2 is YFSETQ. Between the trimmed V and J ends, which lost 3 bases and 0 bases, there was a span of 10 bases. The CDR3 spans 15 residues. The CDR3 loop is CASSWTTGSNQPQHF. The CDR3 region has the DNA TGCGCCAGCAGCTGGACGACAGGTAGCAATCAGCCCCAGCATTTT.

The CDR3 bases are TGTGCCATCAGTGAGGCGAGGGGGGGGGCAGAGACCCAGTACTTC. Its protein is CAISEARGGAETQYF. V gene TRBV10-3 combines with J gene TRBJ2-5, with D maybe TRBD2 (7 bases). Germline V gives CDR1 ENHRY, CDR2 SYGVKD. This CDR3 is 15 amino acids long. V lost 2 bases, J lost 4 bases, and 14 bases lay in between.

V gene TRBV5-4 combines with J gene TRBJ2-1; D perhaps matches TRBD2 (7 bases). Germline assignment: CDR1 SGHNT and CDR2 YYREEE (reference sequence). The V end was cut by 2 bases, the J end by 0 bases, with 9 bases between. The CDR3 is made up of 15 amino acids. CDR3 DNA: TGTGCCAGCAGCTTCGGGGGGCCCTCCTACAATGAGCAGTTCTTC. It yields the protein CASSFGGPSYNEQFF.

This chain links TRBV2 with TRBJ2-3; a weak D match, TRBD1 (6 bases). The CDR3 is 15 amino acids. V was cut by 6 bases and J by 0 bases, with 13 bases left in between. Germline CDR1 and CDR2: SNHLY and FYNNEI. As DNA, the CDR3 is TGTGCCAGCAGGTATGGACAGAAAAGCACAGATACGCAGTATTTT. Amino acids: CASRYGQKSTDTQYF.

The table lists this clone with a few counts. The chain carries TRBV4-1 and TRBJ1-3; D remains unclear. V was pared by 4 bases and J by 4 bases, with 14 bases between. The CDR3 runs to 15 residues. Germline V gene sequence: CDR1 MGHRA, CDR2 YSYEKL. DNA of the CDR3: TGCGCCAGCAGCCTCGGGGAGTCTCAGGGAAACACCATATATTTT. It encodes CASSLGESQGNTIYF.

By sample share, this clone is large. V and J are TRBV4-2 and TRBJ2-1; 8 nucleotides align to TRBD2. The CDR3 runs to 16 residues. The germline gives CDR1 LGHNA, CDR2 YNFKEQ. V was clipped by 7 bases and J by 7 bases; unmatched bases: 15. The CDR3 nucleotides read TGTGCCAGCAAGGCCGAAGGCGGGGGGCGTTTTAATGAGCAGTTCTTC. Residues: CASKAEGGGRFNEQFF.

This clone was seen a single time. The chain links TRBV5-6 to TRBJ2-7, with D possibly TRBD1 on 6 matching bases. This CDR3 comprises 12 residues. CDR1 and CDR2 from the germline V gene are SGHDT and YYEEEE. Trimming took 3 bases from V and 10 from J, leaving 14 bases between them. The CDR3 DNA reads as TGTGCCAGCAGCTCGATACAGGGCCGCCAGTACTTC. Encoded protein: CASSSIQGRQYF.

This chain joins TRBV6-6 and TRBJ2-7, with 7 positions matching TRBD1. The ends lost 0 bases at V and 2 bases at J; junction bases unmatched: 1. Germline values: CDR1 MNHNY, CDR2 SVGAGI (reference sequence). The CDR3 totals 14 residues. As DNA, the CDR3 is TGTGCCAGCAGTTACTCTGGGACAGCCTACGAGCAGTACTTC. Its protein is CASSYSGTAYEQYF.